The entry below describes one T cell receptor (beta chain). This sample is drawn from a study of T cell responses to AZD1222 COVID-19 vaccine. CDR3 length equals 15 residues. Trimming shortened V by 5 bases and J by 2 bases, and 13 bases separated the two germline ends. The germline V gene has CDR1 SGHVS and CDR2 FQNEAQ. Some clones are missing from TCRdb's copy, which holds only in-frame ones; the method was immunoSEQ multiplex PCR. This table has some 130,000 clones, 80% to 95% appearing once. The sequencing used peripheral blood, collected 28 days after the second AZD1222 dose. This clonotype originated in an adult who received the AZD1222 COVID-19 vaccine. The chain is built from TRBV7-8 and TRBJ1-5; no definite D call. This CDR3 reads CASSQEGFGNQPQHF. The DNA of the CDR3 is TGTGCCAGCAGCCAAGAGGGTTTCGGCAATCAGCCCCAGCATTTT.